This note documents a single TCR beta chain sequence. The data were taken from a study of blood T cell repertoires in COVID-19. At the level of the study: The samples span acute and convalescent COVID-19 from the United States, Italy and Spain. T cells, B-cell-depleted T cells, or PBMCs provided the cDNA or gDNA that served as material.

In the authors' workflow: Estimates of nucleated cell counts were drawn from the amplification of reference gene primers. Method: immunoSEQ multiplex PCR; TCRdb's copy keeps in-frame clones and lacks some. V, J and clone size were drawn from that table, and D and trimming were deduced from the DNA. Of approximately 80,000 clones in the sample, roughly 83% are singletons; the top ten hold under 8.5%. CDR3 length equals 16 residues. The junction had 11 bases not matched to a gene; V was cut back by 5 bases and J by 5 bases. The germline CDR1 and CDR2 sequences are MDHEN and SYDVKM. The source material was peripheral blood. The clonotype originates from a man aged 50-59 years with active COVID-19. J is TRBJ2-5 and V is TRBV28; 10 nucleotides align to TRBD1. CDR3 protein: CASSPAGTGALETQYF. In DNA, the CDR3 is TGTGCCAGCAGTCCCGCCGGGACAGGGGCGTTGGAGACCCAGTACTTC. The whole variable domain, remainder taken from reference TRBV28 and TRBJ2-5, is DVKVTQSSRYLVKRTGEKVFLECVQDMDHENMFWYRQDPGLGLRLIYFSYDVKMKEKGDIPEGYSVSREKKERFSLILESASTNQTSMYLCASSPAGTGALETQYFGPGTRLLVL.